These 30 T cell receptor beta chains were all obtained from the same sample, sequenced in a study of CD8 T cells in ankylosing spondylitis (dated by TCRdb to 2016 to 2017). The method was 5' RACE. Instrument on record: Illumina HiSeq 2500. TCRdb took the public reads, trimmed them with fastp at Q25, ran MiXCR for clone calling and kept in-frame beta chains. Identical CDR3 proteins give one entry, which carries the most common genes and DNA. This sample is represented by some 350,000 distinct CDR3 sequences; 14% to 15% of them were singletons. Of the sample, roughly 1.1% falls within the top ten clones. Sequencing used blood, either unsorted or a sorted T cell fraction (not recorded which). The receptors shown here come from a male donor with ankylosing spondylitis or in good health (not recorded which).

The CDR3 nucleotides are TGCAGCGTTGTGCGCCTGTTAACCTATGGCTACACCTTC. Translating it yields CSVVRLLTYGYTF. The rearrangement links TRBV29-1 to TRBJ1-2; D is unresolved. CDR1 SQVTM and CDR2 ANQGSEA come from the germline V gene. The CDR3 is 13 residues long. V was pared by 4 bases and J by 4 bases, with 13 bases between.

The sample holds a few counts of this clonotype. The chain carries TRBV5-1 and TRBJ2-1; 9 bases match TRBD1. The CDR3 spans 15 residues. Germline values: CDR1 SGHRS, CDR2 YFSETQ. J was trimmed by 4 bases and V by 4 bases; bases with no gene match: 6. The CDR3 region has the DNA TGCGCCAGCAGCCCTACCGGGACAGGGTACAATGAGCAGTTCTTC. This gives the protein CASSPTGTGYNEQFF.

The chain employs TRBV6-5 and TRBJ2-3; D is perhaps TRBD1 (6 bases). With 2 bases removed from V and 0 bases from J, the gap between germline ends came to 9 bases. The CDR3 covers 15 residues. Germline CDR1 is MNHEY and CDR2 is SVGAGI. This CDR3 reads CASSYQGPSTDTQYF. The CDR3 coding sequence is TGTGCCAGCAGTTACCAGGGGCCTAGCACAGATACGCAGTATTTT.

The CDR3 protein is CASSLRPDTHTQYF. DNA of the CDR3: TGCGCCAGCAGCTTGCGACCCGACACGCATACGCAGTATTTT. The genes are TRBV5-1 and TRBJ2-3; D unresolved. Deletions cut 1 base from V and 7 bases from J, with 13 bases between. The CDR3 length is 14 residues. Germline-derived CDR1 and CDR2 are SGHRS and YFSETQ. The entire variable domain, with the rest obtained from reference TRBV5-1 and TRBJ2-3, is as follows: KAGVTQTPRYLIKTRGQQVTLSCSPISGHRSVSWYQQTPGQGLQFLFEYFSETQRNKGNFPGRFSGRQFSNSRSEMNVSTLELGDSALYLCASSLRPDTHTQYFGPGTRLTVL.

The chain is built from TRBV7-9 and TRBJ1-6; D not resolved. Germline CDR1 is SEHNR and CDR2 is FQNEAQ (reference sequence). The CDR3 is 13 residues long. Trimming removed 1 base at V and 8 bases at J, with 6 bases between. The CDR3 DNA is TGTGCCAGCAGCTTAGGGGAGCATTCACCCCTCCACTTT. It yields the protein CASSLGEHSPLHF.

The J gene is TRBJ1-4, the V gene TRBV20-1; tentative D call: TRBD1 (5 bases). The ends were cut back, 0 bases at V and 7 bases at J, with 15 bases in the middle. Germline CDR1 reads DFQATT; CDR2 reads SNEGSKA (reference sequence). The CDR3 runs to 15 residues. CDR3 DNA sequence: TGCAGTGCTAGAGATCCAAGGGTGGGGGGTGAAAAACTGTTTTTT. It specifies CSARDPRVGGEKLFF.

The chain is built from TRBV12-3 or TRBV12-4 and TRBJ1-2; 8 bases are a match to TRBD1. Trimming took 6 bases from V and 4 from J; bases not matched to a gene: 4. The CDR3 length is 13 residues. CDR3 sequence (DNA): TGTGCCAGCAGGGCGACAGGGGTCTATGGCTACACCTTC. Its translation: CASRATGVYGYTF.

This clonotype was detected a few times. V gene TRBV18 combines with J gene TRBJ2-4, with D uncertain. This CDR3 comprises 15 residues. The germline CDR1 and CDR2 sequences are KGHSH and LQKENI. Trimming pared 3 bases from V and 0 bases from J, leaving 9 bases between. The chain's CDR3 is CASSPGNLAKNIQYF. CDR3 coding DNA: TGTGCCAGCTCACCTGGGAACTTAGCCAAAAACATTCAGTACTTC.

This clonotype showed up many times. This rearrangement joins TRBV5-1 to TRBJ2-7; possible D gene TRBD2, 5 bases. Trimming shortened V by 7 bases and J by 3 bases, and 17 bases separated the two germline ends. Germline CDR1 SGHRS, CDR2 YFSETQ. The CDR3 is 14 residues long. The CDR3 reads CASRNKRILYEQYF. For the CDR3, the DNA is TGCGCCAGCCGGAACAAGCGGATACTCTACGAGCAGTACTTC.

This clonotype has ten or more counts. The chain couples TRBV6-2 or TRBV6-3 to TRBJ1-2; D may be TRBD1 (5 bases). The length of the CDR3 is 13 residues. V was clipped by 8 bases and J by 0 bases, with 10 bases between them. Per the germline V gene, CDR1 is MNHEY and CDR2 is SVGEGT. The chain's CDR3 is CASEGITNYGYTF. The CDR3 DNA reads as TGTGCCAGCGAGGGGATTACTAACTATGGCTACACCTTC.

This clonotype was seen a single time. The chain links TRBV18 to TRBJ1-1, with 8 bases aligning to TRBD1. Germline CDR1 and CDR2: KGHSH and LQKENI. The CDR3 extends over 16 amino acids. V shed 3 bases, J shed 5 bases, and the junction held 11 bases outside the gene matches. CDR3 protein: CASSPSRQGSGTEAFF. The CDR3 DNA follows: TGTGCCAGCTCACCCTCCCGACAGGGGTCGGGAACTGAAGCTTTCTTT.

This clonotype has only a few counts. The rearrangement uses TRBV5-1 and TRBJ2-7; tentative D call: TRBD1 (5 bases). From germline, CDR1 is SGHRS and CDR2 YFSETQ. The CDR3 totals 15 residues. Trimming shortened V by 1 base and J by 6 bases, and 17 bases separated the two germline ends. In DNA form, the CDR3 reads TGCGCCAGCAGCTTGCTGCGGCAGGGTTCGGGCGAGCAGTACTTC. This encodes CASSLLRQGSGEQYF.

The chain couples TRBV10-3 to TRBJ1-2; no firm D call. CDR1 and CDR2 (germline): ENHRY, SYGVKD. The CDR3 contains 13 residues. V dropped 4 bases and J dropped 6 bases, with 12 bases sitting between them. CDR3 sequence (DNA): TGTGCCATCAGTGGTACGGTTGATGATGGCTACACCTTC. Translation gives CAISGTVDDGYTF.

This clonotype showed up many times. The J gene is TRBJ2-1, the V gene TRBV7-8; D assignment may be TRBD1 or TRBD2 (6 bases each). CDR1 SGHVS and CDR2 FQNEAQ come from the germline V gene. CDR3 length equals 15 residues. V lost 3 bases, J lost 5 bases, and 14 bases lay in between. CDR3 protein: CASSLARGGHNEQFF. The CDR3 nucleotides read TGTGCCAGCAGCTTGGCCAGGGGAGGACACAATGAGCAGTTCTTC.

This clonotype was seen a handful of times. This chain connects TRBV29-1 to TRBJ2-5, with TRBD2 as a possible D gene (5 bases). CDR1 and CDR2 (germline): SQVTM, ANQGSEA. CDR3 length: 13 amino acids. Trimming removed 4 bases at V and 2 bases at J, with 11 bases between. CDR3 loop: CSVVWRAQETQYF. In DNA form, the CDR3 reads TGCAGCGTTGTCTGGCGGGCACAAGAGACCCAGTACTTC.

The CDR3 bases are TGTGCCAGCAGCTTGTCGGGTTTTGGGGACTATGGCTACACCTTC. Amino acids: CASSLSGFGDYGYTF. This chain connects TRBV5-5 to TRBJ1-2, with unresolved D. The CDR3 has 15 residues. V lost 1 base and J lost 3, with 13 bases in between. Germline values: CDR1 SGHKS, CDR2 YYEKEE (reference sequence).

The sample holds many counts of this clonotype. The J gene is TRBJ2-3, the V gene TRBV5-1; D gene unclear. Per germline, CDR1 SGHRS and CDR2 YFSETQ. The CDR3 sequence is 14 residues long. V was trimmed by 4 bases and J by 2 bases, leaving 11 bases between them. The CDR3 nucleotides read TGCGCCAGCAGCGATCCGAGCCTCACAGATACGCAGTATTTT. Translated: CASSDPSLTDTQYF.

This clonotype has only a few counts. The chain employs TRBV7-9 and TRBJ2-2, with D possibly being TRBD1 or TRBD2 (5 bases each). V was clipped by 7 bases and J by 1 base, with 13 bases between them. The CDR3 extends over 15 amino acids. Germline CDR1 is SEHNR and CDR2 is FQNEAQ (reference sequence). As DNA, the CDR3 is TGTGCCAGCACCCTAGCCACAGGGAACACCGGGGAGCTGTTTTTT. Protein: CASTLATGNTGELFF.

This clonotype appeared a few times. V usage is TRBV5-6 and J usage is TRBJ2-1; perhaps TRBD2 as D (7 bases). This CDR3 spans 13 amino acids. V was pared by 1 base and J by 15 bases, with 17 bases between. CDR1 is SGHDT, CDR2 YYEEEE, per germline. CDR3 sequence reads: CASSLTMRGPLFF. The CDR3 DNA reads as TGTGCCAGCAGCTTGACGATGCGGGGGCCCTTGTTCTTC.

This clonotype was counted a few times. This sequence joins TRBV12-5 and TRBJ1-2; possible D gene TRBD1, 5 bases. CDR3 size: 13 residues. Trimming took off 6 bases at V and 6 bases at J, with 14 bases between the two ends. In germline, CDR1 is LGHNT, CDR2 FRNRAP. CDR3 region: CASGARDGHGYTF. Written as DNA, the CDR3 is TGTGCTAGTGGAGCCCGGGACGGGCATGGCTACACCTTC.

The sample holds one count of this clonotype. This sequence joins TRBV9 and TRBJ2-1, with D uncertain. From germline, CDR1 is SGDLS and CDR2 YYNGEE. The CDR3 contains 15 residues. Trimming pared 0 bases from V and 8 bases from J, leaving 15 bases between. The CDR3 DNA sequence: TGTGCCAGCAGCGTAGGACACGGCGCCCAGTATGAGCAGTTCTTC. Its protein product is CASSVGHGAQYEQFF.

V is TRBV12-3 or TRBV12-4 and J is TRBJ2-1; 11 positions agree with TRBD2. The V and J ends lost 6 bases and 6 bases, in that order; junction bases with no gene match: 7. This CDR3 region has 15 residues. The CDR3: CASRQASGGPNEQFF. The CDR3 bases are TGTGCCAGCAGGCAGGCTAGCGGGGGGCCCAATGAGCAGTTCTTC.

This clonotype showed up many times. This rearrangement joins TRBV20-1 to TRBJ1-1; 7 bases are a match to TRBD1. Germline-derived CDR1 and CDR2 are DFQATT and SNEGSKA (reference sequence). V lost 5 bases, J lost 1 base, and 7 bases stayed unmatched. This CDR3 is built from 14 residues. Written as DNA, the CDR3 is TGCAGTGCTCCCCGAACAGGGGCGAACACTGAAGCTTTCTTT. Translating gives CSAPRTGANTEAFF.

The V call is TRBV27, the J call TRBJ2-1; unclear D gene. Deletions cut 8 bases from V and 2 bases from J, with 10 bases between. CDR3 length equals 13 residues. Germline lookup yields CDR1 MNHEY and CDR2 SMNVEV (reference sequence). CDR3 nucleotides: TGTGCCAGCGCACCGATCGCCTACAATGAGCAGTTCTTC. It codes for CASAPIAYNEQFF.

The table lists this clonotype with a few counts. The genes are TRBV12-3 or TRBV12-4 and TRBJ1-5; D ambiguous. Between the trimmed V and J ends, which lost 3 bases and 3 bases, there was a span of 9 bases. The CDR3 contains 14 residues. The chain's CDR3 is CASSLETVNQPQHF. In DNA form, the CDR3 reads TGTGCCAGCAGTTTGGAGACGGTCAATCAGCCCCAGCATTTT.

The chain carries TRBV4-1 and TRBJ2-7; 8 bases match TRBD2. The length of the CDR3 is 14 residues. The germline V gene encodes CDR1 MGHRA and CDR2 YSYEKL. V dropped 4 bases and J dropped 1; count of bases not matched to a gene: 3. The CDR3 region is CASSPGLVSYEQYF. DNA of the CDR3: TGCGCCAGCAGCCCGGGACTAGTTTCCTACGAGCAGTACTTC.

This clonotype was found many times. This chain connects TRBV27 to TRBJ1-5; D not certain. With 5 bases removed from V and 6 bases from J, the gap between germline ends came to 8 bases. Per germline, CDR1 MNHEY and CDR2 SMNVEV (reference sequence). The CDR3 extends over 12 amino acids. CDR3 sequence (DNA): TGTGCCAGCAGTACACCGGGTCAGCCCCAGCATTTT. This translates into CASSTPGQPQHF.

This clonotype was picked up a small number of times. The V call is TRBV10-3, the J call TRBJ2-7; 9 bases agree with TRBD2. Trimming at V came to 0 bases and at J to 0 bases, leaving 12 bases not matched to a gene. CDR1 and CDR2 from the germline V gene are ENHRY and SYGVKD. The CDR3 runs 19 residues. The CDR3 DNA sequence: TGTGCCATCAGTGAGTCGCGTAGGGCTAGCGGGGCGAGCTCCTACGAGCAGTACTTC. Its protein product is CAISESRRASGASSYEQYF.

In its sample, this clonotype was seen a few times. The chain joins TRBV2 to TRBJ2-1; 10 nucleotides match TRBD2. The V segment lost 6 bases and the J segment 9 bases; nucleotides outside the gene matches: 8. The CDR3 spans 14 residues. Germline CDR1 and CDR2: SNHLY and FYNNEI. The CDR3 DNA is TGTGCCAGCAGCCAAGCGGGGGGGCGTTCTGAGCAGTTCTTC. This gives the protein CASSQAGGRSEQFF.

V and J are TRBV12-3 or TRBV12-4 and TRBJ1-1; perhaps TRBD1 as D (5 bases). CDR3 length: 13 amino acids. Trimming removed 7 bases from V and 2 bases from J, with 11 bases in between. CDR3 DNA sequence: TGTGCCAGCACGAAGGGGTTTAACACTGAAGCTTTCTTT. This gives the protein CASTKGFNTEAFF.